This T cell receptor beta chain was identified in a study of shared clonotypes between healthy human individuals. Study-level results: In general, naive subsets displayed greater estimated richness than memory subsets did. Only blood was sampled, and tissue TCR repertoires likely differ from blood ones.

Selected positively for CCR7 and CD45RO-negative, naive CD8 cells excluded terminally differentiated effector memory CD45RA+ cells. The CDR3 totals 15 residues. Germline assignment: CDR1 SNHLY and CDR2 FYNNEI. Unmatched junction bases numbered 9, after V lost 3 bases and J lost 10 bases. Points on this clone: Its antigen is unidentified.

TCRdb keeps only in-frame clones here, not all; method: immunoSEQ multiplex PCR. Here the sample spans 1.5 million to 2.5 million clones, about 94% being singletons. The chain employs TRBV2 and TRBJ1-4; 9 bases match TRBD1. The source of this sequence is a man younger than 35 in good health. The sample was naive CD8+ T cells sorted from blood. CDR3 DNA: TGTGCCAGCAGTGACGCCGGGACAGGGCTTGGAAAACTGTTTTTT. Its protein is CASSDAGTGLGKLFF.